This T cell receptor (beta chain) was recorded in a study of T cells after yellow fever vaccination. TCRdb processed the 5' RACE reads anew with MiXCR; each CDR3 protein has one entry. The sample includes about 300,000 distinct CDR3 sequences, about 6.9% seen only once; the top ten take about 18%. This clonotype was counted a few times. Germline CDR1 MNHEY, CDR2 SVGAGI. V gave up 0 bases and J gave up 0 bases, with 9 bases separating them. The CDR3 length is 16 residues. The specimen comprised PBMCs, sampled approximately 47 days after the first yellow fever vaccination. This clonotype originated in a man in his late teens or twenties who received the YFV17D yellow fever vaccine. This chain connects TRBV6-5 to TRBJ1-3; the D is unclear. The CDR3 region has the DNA TGTGCCAGCAGTTACTCCGGAATACGCTCTGGAAACACCATATATTTT. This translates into CASSYSGIRSGNTIYF.